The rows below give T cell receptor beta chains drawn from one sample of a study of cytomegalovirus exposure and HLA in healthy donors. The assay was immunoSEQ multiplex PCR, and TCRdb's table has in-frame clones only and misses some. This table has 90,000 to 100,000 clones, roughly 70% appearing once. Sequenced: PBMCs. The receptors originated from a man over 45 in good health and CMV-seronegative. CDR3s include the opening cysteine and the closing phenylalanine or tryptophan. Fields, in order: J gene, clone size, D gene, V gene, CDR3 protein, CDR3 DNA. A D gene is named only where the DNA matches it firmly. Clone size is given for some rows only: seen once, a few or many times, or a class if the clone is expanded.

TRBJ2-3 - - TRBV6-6 CASIGGKADTQYF TGTGCCAGCATCGGAGGGAAAGCAGATACGCAGTATTTT
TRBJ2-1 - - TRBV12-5 CASGLVLGGRWNEQFF TGTGCTAGTGGTTTGGTACTCGGGGGGCGTTGGAATGAGCAGTTCTTC
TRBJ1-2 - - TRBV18 CASSPSSGNYGYTF TGTGCCAGCTCACCATCCTCAGGGAACTATGGCTACACCTTC
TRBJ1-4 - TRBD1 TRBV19 CASSRGAIFREKLFF TGTGCCAGTAGCAGGGGGGCTATTTTTCGTGAAAAACTGTTTTTT
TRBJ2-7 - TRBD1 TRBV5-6 CASSLGPRTGEQYF TGTGCCAGCAGCTTGGGTCCTAGGACAGGCGAGCAGTACTTC
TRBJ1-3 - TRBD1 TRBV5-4 CASSLEGQRTGNTIYF TGTGCCAGCAGCTTAGAGGGACAGAGGACTGGAAACACCATATATTTT
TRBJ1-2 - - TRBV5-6 CASSHGHFEANYGYTF TGTGCCAGCAGCCATGGACACTTTGAAGCTAACTATGGCTACACCTTC
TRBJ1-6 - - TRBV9 CASSVLQGPNSPLHF TGTGCCAGCAGCGTTTTACAGGGACCTAATTCACCCCTCCACTTT
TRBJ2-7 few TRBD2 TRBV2 CASTFPSSGRPAGGEQYF TGTGCCAGCACTTTCCCATCTAGCGGGAGACCCGCGGGTGGCGAGCAGTACTTC
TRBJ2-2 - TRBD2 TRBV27 CASSLRPSGMNTGELFF TGTGCCAGCAGTTTACGGCCTAGCGGTATGAACACCGGGGAGCTGTTTTTT
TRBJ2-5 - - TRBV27 CASSFIDSQETQYF TGTGCCAGCAGTTTTATCGACTCTCAAGAGACCCAGTACTTC
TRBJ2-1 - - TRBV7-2 CASSHPGGNVEQFF TGTGCCAGCAGCCACCCCGGAGGGAATGTGGAGCAGTTCTTC
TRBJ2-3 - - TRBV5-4 CASSLRLSGSGDTQYF TGTGCCAGCAGCTTGCGACTTAGCGGTTCCGGAGATACGCAGTATTTT
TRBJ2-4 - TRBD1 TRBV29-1 CSVSGTGNIQYF TGCAGCGTTTCTGGGACAGGAAACATTCAGTACTTC
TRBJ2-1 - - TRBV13 CASSLGQGYNEQFF TGTGCCAGCAGCTTAGGACAGGGTTACAATGAGCAGTTCTTC
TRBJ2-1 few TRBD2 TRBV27 CASSVAGEQFF TGTGCCAGCAGTGTAGCGGGTGAGCAGTTCTTC
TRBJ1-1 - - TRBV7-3 CASSLNQGTEAFF TGTGCCAGCAGCTTAAATCAGGGCACTGAAGCTTTCTTT
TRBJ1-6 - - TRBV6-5 CASSYAEDYNSPLHF TGTGCCAGCAGTTACGCAGAGGACTATAATTCACCCCTCCACTTT
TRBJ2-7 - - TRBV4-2 CASSQELLWDEQYF TGTGCCAGCAGCCAAGAATTACTATGGGACGAGCAGTACTTC
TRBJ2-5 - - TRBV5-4 CASIQGRAQYF TGTGCCAGCATCCAAGGTCGGGCCCAGTACTTC
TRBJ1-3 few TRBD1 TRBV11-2 CASSLTGGSTIYF TGTGCCAGCAGCTTGACAGGGGGGAGCACCATATATTTT
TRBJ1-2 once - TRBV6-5 CASSYSLTGRNYGYTF TGTGCCAGCAGTTACTCGCTGACTGGCCGGAACTATGGCTACACCTTC
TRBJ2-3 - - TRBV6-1 CASKGSTDTQYF TGTGCCAGCAAGGGGAGCACAGATACGCAGTATTTT
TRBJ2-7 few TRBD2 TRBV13 CASSLLAGAKEQYF TGTGCCAGCAGCTTACTAGCGGGAGCCAAGGAGCAGTACTTC
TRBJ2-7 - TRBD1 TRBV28 CASSYRDRSYEQYF TGTGCCAGCAGCTACCGGGACAGGTCCTACGAGCAGTACTTC
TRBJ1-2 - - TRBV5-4 CASSLARWQGNGYTF TGTGCCAGCAGCTTGGCCAGATGGCAGGGGAATGGCTACACCTTC
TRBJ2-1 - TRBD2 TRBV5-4 CASTPGGGRNEQFF TGTGCCAGCACGCCGGGAGGGGGTCGGAATGAGCAGTTCTTC
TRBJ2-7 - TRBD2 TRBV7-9 CASSLIRAAGEQYF TGTGCCAGCAGCTTAATCAGAGCAGCGGGAGAGCAGTACTTC
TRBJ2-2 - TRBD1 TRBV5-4 CASSHKQGAYAGELFF TGTGCCAGCAGCCATAAACAGGGGGCTTATGCCGGGGAGCTGTTTTTT
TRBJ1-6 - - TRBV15 CATSRERDQSSPLHF TGTGCCACCAGCAGAGAGCGGGACCAGAGCTCACCCCTCCACTTT
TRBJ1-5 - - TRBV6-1 CASSEAKKPQHF TGTGCCAGCAGTGAGGCCAAAAAGCCCCAGCATTTT
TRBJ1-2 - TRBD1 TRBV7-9 CASSPRDRTIRDYGYTF TGTGCCAGCAGCCCCCGGGACAGGACCATAAGGGACTATGGCTACACCTTC
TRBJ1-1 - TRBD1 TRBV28 CASSRDRGITEAFF TGTGCCAGCAGTAGAGACAGGGGTATCACTGAAGCTTTCTTT
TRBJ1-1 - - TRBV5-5 CASSPTGIEAFF TGTGCCAGCAGCCCGACAGGAATTGAAGCTTTCTTT
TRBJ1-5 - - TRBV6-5 CASSYSQGRGQPQHF TGTGCCAGCAGTTACTCCCAGGGAAGGGGTCAGCCCCAGCATTTT
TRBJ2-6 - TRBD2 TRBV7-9 CASSRLAGLSGANVLTF TGTGCCAGCAGCCGACTAGCGGGACTCTCTGGGGCCAACGTCCTGACTTTC
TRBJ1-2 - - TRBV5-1 CASSWDTGTDGYTF TGCGCCAGCAGCTGGGACACAGGCACGGATGGCTACACCTTC
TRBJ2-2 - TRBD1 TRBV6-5 CASSILQGAPGELFF TGTGCCAGCAGTATCCTACAGGGGGCGCCCGGGGAGCTGTTTTTT
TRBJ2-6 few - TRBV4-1 CASSATGSGANVLTF TGCGCCAGCAGCGCTACAGGGTCTGGGGCCAACGTCCTGACTTTC
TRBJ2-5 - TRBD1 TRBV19 CARPRAKGAQETQYF TGTGCCAGACCCAGGGCGAAGGGGGCCCAAGAGACCCAGTACTTC
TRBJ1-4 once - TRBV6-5 CASSSLQGLDEKLFF TGTGCCAGCAGCTCCCTACAGGGTTTGGATGAAAAACTGTTTTTT
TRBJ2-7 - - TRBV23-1 CASSQSTGLCPYEQYF TGCGCCAGCAGTCAATCAACCGGTTTATGCCCCTACGAGCAGTACTTC
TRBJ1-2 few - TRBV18 CASSPRTALDYGYTF TGTGCCAGCTCACCCCGGACAGCGTTGGACTATGGCTACACCTTC
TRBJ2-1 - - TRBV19 CATQWQRNSYNEQFF TGTGCCACTCAGTGGCAGCGAAACTCCTACAATGAGCAGTTCTTC
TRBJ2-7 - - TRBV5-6 CASSLGTGTYEQYF TGTGCCAGCAGCTTGGGAACAGGGACCTACGAGCAGTACTTC
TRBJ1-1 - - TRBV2 CASSEVQGRTIDTEAFF TGTGCCAGCAGTGAAGTCCAGGGGCGAACTATTGACACTGAAGCTTTCTTT
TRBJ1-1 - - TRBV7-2 CASSFSENTEAFF TGTGCCAGCAGCTTCTCAGAGAACACTGAAGCTTTCTTT
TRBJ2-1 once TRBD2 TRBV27 CASRAGLAGTYNEQFF TGTGCCAGCCGGGCTGGGCTAGCGGGTACCTACAATGAGCAGTTCTTC
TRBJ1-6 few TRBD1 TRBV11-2 CASSLDRPPLHF TGTGCCAGCAGCCTGGACAGGCCACCCCTCCACTTT
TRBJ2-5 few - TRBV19 CASSRAEYETQYF TGTGCCAGTAGTAGGGCTGAGTACGAGACCCAGTACTTC
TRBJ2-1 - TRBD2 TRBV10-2 CASNGWDIGGDEQFF TGCGCCAGCAATGGATGGGACATCGGGGGGGATGAGCAGTTCTTC
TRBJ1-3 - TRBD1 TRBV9 CASSATGHRSGNTIYF TGTGCCAGCAGCGCGACAGGGCATCGCTCTGGAAACACCATATATTTT
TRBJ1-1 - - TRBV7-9 CASSRGGYTEAFF TGTGCCAGCAGCCGCGGGGGGTACACTGAAGCTTTCTTT
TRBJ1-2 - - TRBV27 CASSPTMRGGASNYGYTF TGTGCCAGCAGTCCGACCATGAGGGGGGGGGCGTCTAACTATGGCTACACCTTC
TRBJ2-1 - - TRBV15 CATSRGQNNEQFF TGTGCCACCAGCAGAGGACAGAACAATGAGCAGTTCTTC
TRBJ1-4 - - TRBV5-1 CASSLNRGEKLFF TGCGCCAGCAGCTTGAACCGCGGGGAAAAACTGTTTTTT
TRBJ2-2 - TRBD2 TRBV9 CASSYRDYLSLELFF TGTGCCAGCAGCTACCGGGACTACCTCTCCCTGGAGCTGTTTTTT
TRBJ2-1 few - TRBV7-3 CASSLSSRVNEQFF TGTGCCAGCAGCTTAAGTAGCCGGGTCAATGAGCAGTTCTTC
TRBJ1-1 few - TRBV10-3 CAISESLRAGNTEAFF TGTGCCATCAGTGAGTCTTTGAGGGCGGGGAACACTGAAGCTTTCTTT